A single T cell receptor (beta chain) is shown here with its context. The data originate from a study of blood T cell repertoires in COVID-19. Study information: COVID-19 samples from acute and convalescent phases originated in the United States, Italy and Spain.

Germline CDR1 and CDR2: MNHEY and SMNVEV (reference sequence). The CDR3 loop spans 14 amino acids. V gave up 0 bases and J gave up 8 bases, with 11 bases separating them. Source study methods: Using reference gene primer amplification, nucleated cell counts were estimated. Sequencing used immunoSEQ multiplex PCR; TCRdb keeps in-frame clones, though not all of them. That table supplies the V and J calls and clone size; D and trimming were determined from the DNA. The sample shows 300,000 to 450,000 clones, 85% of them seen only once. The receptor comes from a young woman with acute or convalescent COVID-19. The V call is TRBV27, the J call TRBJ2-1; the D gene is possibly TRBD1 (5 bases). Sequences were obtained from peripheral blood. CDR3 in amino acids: CASSLSRWGHEQFF. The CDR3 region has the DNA TGTGCCAGCAGTTTATCGCGGTGGGGCCATGAGCAGTTCTTC.